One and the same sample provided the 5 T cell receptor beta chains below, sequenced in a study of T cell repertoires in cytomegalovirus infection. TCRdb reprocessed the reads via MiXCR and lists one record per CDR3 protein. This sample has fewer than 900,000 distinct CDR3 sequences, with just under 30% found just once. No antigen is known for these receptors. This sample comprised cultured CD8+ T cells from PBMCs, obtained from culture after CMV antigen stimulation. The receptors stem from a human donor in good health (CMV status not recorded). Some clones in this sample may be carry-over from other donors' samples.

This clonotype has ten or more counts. The CDR3 spells CASSFVSSYNEQFF. CDR3 DNA: TGTGCCAGCAGTTTTGTGAGCTCCTACAATGAGCAGTTCTTC. The chain couples TRBV7-6 to TRBJ2-1, with no clear D. Germline values: CDR1 SGHVS, CDR2 FNYEAQ. The CDR3 runs 14 residues. V was shortened by 6 bases and J by 0 bases, with 9 bases between the two germline ends.

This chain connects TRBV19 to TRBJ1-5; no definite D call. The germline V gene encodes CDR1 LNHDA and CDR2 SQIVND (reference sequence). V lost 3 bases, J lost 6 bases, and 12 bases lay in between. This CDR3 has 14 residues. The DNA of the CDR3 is TGTGCCAGTAGTATCCTGCCGGAAGGTCAGCCCCAGCATTTT. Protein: CASSILPEGQPQHF.

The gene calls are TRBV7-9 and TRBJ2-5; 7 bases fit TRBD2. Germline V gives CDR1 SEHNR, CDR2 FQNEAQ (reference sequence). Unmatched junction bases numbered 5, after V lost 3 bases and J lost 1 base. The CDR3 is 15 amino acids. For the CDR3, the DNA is TGTGCCAGCAGCTTTGGGGGGGGTTTCCAAGAGACCCAGTACTTC. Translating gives CASSFGGGFQETQYF.

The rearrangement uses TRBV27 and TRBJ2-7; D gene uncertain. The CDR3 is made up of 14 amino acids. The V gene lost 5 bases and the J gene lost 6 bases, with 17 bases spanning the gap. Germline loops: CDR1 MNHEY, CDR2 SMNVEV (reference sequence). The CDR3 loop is CASSPLHAAFEQYF. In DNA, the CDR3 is TGTGCCAGCAGTCCCCTCCACGCCGCTTTCGAGCAGTACTTC.

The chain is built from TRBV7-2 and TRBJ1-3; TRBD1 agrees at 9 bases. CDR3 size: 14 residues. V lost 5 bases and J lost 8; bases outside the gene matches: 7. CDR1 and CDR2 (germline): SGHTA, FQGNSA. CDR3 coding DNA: TGTGCCAGCAGCGACAGGGGGACTGGGGACACCATATATTTT. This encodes CASSDRGTGDTIYF. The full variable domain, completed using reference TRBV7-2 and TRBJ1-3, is GAGVSQSPSNKVTEKGKDVELRCDPISGHTALYWYRQSLGQGLEFLIYFQGNSAPDKSGLPSDRFSAERTGGSVSTLTIQRTQQEDSAVYLCASSDRGTGDTIYFGEGSWLTVV.